One and the same sample provided the 10 T cell receptor beta chains below, sequenced in a study of blood T cell repertoires in COVID-19. Profiled with immunoSEQ multiplex PCR; TCRdb holds only in-frame clones, not every one. Of about 140,000 clones listed, about 77% are singletons. Sequencing was carried out using peripheral blood. The source of these receptors is a woman in her forties or fifties with active or convalescent COVID-19.

The V and J genes are TRBV4-3 and TRBJ1-2, with no clear D. V lost 4 bases, J lost 5 bases, and 14 bases lay in between. The V gene's germline CDR1 is LGHNA and CDR2 YSLEER. The CDR3 length is 14 residues. The CDR3 coding sequence is TGCGCCAGCAGCCCTTCCGGCGGAGGGTATGGCTACACCTTC. Protein: CASSPSGGGYGYTF.

The rearrangement joins TRBV16 to TRBJ1-5; a weak D match, TRBD1 (6 bases). V shed 2 bases and J shed 2 bases, with 13 bases lying between them. Germline CDR1 KGHSY, CDR2 FQNENV. The CDR3 is 16 residues long. CDR3 sequence (DNA): TGTGCCAGCAGCCAAGGCCAGGGGCGCGGCAATCAGCCCCAGCATTTT. Translating gives CASSQGQGRGNQPQHF.

This clone was observed a handful of times. The chain is built from TRBV28 and TRBJ1-6; 8 bases fit TRBD1. The V gene end was trimmed by 1 base and the J gene end by 10 bases; junction bases not matched to a gene: 12. The CDR3 is made up of 17 amino acids. Germline CDR1 is MDHEN and CDR2 is SYDVKM. CDR3 region: CASSLLTQTGAGSPLHF. CDR3 in DNA: TGTGCCAGCAGTTTATTAACACAGACAGGGGCTGGATCACCCCTCCACTTT.

The chain combines TRBV24-1 with TRBJ1-5; unclear D gene. The CDR3 has 14 residues. Trimming stripped 3 bases from V and 0 bases from J, with 5 bases between. From germline, CDR1 is KGHDR and CDR2 SFDVKD. The DNA for the CDR3 is TGTGCCACCAGTGATCGGGGTAGCAATCAGCCCCAGCATTTT. It codes for CATSDRGSNQPQHF.

This clone has a handful of counts. Here the CDR3 reads CASSLGVGASYGYTF. Here the CDR3 DNA reads TGTGCCAGCAGCTTAGGGGTAGGGGCCTCCTATGGCTACACCTTC. The V gene is TRBV7-8, the J gene TRBJ1-2; tentatively, D is TRBD1 (5 bases). The CDR3 has 15 amino acids. Trimming stripped 1 base from V and 4 bases from J, with 13 bases between. CDR1 and CDR2 from the germline V gene are SGHVS and FQNEAQ.

This clone was detected only a few times. The gene calls are TRBV11-2 and TRBJ2-2, with 12 bases fitting TRBD2. CDR1 is SGHAT and CDR2 is FQNNGV in the germline V gene. The V gene end was trimmed by 6 bases and the J gene end by 8 bases; junction bases not matched to a gene: 16. The CDR3 consists of 18 residues. CDR3 in DNA: TGTGCCAGCAGTCGACCCACTAGCGGGGGGCCCGGGGGAGGGGAGCTGTTTTTT. Translation gives CASSRPTSGGPGGGELFF.

V and J are TRBV7-9 and TRBJ1-1, with 7 bases matching TRBD1. The CDR3 runs to 17 residues. Germline V CDR1 and CDR2: SEHNR, FQNEAQ (reference sequence). The trim removed 7 bases at V and 1 base at J, leaving 15 bases unmatched. The CDR3 DNA reads TGTGCCAGCACCGGAGTAGGACAGGAGAAGGGGAACACTGAAGCTTTCTTT. Amino acids: CASTGVGQEKGNTEAFF.

The rearrangement links TRBV24-1 to TRBJ2-5; 9 positions match TRBD1. Germline V gene sequence: CDR1 KGHDR, CDR2 SFDVKD. V shed 3 bases, J shed 5 bases, and the junction held 3 bases outside the gene matches. CDR3 size: 14 residues. The CDR3 DNA is TGTGCCACCAGTGATCCGACAGGGGGGGAGACCCAGTACTTC. Amino acid sequence: CATSDPTGGETQYF.

This chain joins TRBV20-1 and TRBJ1-2, with TRBD1 matching over 8 bases. CDR1 and CDR2 from the germline V gene are DFQATT and SNEGSKA (reference sequence). The CDR3 length is 11 residues. V was clipped by 6 bases and J by 8 bases; unmatched bases: 5. For the CDR3, the DNA is TGCAGTGCCGGACAGGGAGGAGGCTACACCTTC. This sequence encodes CSAGQGGGYTF.

This clone appeared a few times. A junction boundary mismatches the germline segment, possibly from a read error. The chain is built from TRBV11-2 and TRBJ2-7; TRBD1 matches 9 bases. Germline assignment: CDR1 SGHAT and CDR2 FQNNGV. The CDR3 covers 13 residues. The CDR3 sequence: CASSHTPRTGVNF. CDR3 bases: TGTGCCAGCAGCCACACTCCACGGACAGGGGTAAACTTC.